This TCR beta chain is from a study of blood T cell repertoires in COVID-19. Produced via immunoSEQ multiplex PCR; TCRdb's table is partial and in-frame only. In the table there are approximately 200,000 clones, roughly 87% of which are singletons. This CDR3 comprises 15 residues. Germline V gene data show CDR1 as LGHDT and CDR2 as YNNKEL (reference sequence). V lost 0 bases, J lost 4 bases, and 4 bases stayed unmatched. The sample consisted of PBMCs or T cells enriched from blood (not recorded which). This chain connects TRBV3-1 (or the pseudogene TRBV3-2) to TRBJ1-1; 8 bases line up with TRBD1. The receptor was isolated from a man aged 25 to 40 in a cohort exposed to, infected with or recovered from COVID-19 (not recorded which). The CDR3: CASSQEDRAGTEAFF. CDR3 coding DNA: TGTGCCAGCAGCCAAGAGGACAGGGCGGGCACTGAAGCTTTCTTT.